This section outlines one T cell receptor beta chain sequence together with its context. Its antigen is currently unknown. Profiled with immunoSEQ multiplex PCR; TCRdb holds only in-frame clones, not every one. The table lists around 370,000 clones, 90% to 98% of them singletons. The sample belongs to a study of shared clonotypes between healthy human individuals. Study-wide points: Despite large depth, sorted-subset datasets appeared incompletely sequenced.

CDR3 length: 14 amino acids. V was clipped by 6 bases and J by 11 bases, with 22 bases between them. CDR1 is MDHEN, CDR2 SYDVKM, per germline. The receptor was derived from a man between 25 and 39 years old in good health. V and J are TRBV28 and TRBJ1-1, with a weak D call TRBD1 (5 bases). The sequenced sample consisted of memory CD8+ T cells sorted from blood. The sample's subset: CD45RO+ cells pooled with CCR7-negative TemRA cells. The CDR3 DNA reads TGTGCCAGCAGCCCTCCCGGGACCCTAGTGGGGGCTTTCTTT. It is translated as CASSPPGTLVGAFF.